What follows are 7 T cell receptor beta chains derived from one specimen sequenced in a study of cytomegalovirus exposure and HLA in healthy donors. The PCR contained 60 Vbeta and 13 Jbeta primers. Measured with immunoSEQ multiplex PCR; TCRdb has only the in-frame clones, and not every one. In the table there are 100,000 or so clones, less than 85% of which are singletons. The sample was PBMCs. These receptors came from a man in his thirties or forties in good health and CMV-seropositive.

The CDR3 protein is CASIESDRPNYGYTF. Written as DNA, the CDR3 is TGTGCCAGTATCGAATCGGACAGACCCAACTATGGCTACACCTTC. J is TRBJ1-2 and V is TRBV19; possible D gene TRBD1, 6 bases. This CDR3 is built from 15 residues. V was shortened by 7 bases and J by 2 bases, with 17 bases between the two germline ends. Germline V gene sequence: CDR1 LNHDA, CDR2 SQIVND (reference sequence).

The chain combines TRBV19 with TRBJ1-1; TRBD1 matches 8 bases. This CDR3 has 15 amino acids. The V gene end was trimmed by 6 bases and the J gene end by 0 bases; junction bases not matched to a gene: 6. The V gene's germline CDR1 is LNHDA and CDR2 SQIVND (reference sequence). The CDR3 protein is CASRERTGLNTEAFF. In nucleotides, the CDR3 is TGTGCCAGTAGGGAGCGGACAGGGCTGAACACTGAAGCTTTCTTT.

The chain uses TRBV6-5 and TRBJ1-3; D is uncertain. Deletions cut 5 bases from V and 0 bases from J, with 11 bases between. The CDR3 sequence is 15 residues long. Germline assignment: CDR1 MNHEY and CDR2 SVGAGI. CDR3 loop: CASSNPYGSGNTIYF. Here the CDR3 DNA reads TGTGCCAGCAGTAACCCCTATGGCTCTGGAAACACCATATATTTT.

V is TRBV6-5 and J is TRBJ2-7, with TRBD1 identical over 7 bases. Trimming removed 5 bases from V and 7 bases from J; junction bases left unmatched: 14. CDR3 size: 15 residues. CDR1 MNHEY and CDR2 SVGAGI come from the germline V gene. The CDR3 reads CASSQGQALPWEQYV. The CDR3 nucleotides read TGTGCCAGCAGTCAAGGACAGGCCCTCCCTTGGGAGCAGTACGTC.

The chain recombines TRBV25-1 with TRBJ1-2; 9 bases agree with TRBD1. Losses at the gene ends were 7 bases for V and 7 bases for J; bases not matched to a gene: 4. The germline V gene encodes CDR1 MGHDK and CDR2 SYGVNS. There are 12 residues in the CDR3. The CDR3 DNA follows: TGTGCCAGCAACACAGGGGGCGTTGGCTACACCTTC. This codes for CASNTGGVGYTF.

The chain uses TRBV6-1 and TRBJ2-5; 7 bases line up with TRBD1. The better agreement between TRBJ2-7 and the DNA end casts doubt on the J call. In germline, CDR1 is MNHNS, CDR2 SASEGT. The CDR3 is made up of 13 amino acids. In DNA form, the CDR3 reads TGTGCCAGCAGTGCGAGACAGGGAAGCGAGCAGTACTTC. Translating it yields CASSARQGSEQYF.

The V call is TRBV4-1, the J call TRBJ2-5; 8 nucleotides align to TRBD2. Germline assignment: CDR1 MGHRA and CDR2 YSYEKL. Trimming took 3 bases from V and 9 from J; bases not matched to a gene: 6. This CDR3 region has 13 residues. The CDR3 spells CASSQGAGESQYF. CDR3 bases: TGCGCCAGCAGCCAGGGAGCGGGGGAGTCCCAGTACTTC.